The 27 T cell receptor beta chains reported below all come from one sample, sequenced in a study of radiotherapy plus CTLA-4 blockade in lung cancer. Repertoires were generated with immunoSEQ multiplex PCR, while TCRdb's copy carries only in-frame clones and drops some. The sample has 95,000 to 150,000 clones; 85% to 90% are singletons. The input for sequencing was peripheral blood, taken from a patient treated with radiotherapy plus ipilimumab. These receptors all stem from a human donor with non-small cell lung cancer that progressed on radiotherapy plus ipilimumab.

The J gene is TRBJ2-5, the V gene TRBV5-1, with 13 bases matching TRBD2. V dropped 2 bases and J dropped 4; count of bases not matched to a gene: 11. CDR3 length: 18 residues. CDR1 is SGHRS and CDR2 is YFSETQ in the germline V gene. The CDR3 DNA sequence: TGCGCCAGCAGCTTACTAGCGGGAGGGCCAGCGATGGGAGAGACCCAGTACTTC. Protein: CASSLLAGGPAMGETQYF.

For the CDR3, the DNA is TGCGCCAGCAGTACCGGGACTAGCGGAGTCTACGAGCAGTACTTC. Protein sequence: CASSTGTSGVYEQYF. V usage is TRBV10-1 and J usage is TRBJ2-7; 11 bases match TRBD2. There are 15 residues in the CDR3. CDR1 WNHNN and CDR2 SYGVQD come from the germline V gene (reference sequence). J was trimmed by 3 bases and V by 5 bases; bases with no gene match: 6.

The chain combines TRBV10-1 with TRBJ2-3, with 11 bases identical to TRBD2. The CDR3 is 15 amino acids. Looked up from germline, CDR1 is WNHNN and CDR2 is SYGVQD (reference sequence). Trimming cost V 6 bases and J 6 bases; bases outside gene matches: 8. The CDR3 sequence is CASSGTSGFDDTQYF. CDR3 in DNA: TGCGCCAGCAGCGGGACTAGCGGTTTTGACGATACGCAGTATTTT.

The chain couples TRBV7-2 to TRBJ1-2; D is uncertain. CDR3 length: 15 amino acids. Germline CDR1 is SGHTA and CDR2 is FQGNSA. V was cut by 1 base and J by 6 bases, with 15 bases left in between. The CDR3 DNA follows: TGTGCCAGCAGCTTAGGCTCTGGCGGTTCGGATGGCTACACCTTC. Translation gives CASSLGSGGSDGYTF.

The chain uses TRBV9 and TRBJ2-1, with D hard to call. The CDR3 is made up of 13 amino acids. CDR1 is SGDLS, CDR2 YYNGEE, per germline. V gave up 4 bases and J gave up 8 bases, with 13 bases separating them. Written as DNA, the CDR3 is TGTGCCAGCAGCCCTTCGCCGGTGGATGAGCAGTTCTTC. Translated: CASSPSPVDEQFF.

In nucleotides, the CDR3 is TGCGCCAGCACACAATACAGGGGATCTTTTCTCGAGCAGTACTTC. This codes for CASTQYRGSFLEQYF. V gene TRBV10-2 combines with J gene TRBJ2-7; 7 bases line up with TRBD1. The CDR3 consists of 15 residues. The V and J ends lost 7 bases and 6 bases, in that order; junction bases with no gene match: 15. CDR1 and CDR2 from the germline V gene are WSHSY and SAAADI.

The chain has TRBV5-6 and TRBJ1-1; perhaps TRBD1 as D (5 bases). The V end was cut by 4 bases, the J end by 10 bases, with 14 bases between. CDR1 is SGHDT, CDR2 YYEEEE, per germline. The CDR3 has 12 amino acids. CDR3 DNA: TGTGCCAGCAGCCTAACAGCGGGGACAGCTTTCTTT. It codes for CASSLTAGTAFF.

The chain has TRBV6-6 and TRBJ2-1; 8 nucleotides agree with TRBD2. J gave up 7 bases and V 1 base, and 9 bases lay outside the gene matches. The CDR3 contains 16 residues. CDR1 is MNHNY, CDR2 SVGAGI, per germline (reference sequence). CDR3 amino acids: CASSYYAAGVSNEQFF. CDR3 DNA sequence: TGTGCCAGCAGTTACTATGCAGCGGGAGTTTCAAATGAGCAGTTCTTC.

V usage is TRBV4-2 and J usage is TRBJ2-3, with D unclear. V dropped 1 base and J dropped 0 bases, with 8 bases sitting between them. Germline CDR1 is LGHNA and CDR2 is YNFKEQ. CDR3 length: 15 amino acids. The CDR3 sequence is CASSQVGVSTDTQYF. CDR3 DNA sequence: TGTGCCAGCAGCCAAGTCGGAGTTAGCACAGATACGCAGTATTTT.

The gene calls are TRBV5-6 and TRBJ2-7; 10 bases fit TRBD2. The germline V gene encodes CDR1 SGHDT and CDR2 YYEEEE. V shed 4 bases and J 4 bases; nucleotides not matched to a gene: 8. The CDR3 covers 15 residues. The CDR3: CASSIAGGGRYEQYF. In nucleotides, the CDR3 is TGTGCCAGCAGCATAGCGGGAGGAGGAAGGTACGAGCAGTACTTC. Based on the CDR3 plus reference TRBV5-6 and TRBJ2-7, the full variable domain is DAGVTQSPTHLIKTRGQQVTLRCSPKSGHDTVSWYQQALGQGPQFIFQYYEEEERQRGNFPDRFSGHQFPNYSSELNVNALLLGDSALYLCASSIAGGGRYEQYFGPGTRLTVT.

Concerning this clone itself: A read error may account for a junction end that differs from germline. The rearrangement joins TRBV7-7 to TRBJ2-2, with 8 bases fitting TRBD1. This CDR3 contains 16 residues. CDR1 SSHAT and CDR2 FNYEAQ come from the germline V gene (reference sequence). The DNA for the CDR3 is TGTGCTAGCAGCGTATCCAGGGGGCGCGACACCGGGGAGCTGTTTTTT. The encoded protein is CASSVSRGRDTGELFF.

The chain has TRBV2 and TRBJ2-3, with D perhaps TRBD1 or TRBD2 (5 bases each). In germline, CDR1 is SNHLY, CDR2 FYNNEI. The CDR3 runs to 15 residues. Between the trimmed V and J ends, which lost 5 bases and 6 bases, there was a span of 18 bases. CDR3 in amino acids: CASSPRDPGWDTQYF. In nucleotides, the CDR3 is TGTGCCAGCAGTCCCCGGGACCCCGGATGGGATACGCAGTATTTT. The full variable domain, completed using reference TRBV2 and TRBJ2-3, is EPEVTQTPSHQVTQMGQEVILRCVPISNHLYFYWYRQILGQKVEFLVSFYNNEISEKSEIFDDQFSVERPDGSNFTLKIRSTKLEDSAMYFCASSPRDPGWDTQYFGPGTRLTVL.

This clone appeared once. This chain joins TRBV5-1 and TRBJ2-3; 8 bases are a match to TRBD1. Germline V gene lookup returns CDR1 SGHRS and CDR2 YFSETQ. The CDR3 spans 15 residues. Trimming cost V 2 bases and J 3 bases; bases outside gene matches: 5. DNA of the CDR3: TGCGCCAGCAGCTTACAGGGGGAGAGAACAGATACGCAGTATTTT. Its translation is CASSLQGERTDTQYF.

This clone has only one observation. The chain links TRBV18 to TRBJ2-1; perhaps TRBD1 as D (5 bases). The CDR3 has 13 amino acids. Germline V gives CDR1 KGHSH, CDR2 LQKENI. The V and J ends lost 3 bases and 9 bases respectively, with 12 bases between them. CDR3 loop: CASSPSGPPEQFF. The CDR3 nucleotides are TGTGCCAGCTCACCTTCAGGGCCCCCTGAGCAGTTCTTC.

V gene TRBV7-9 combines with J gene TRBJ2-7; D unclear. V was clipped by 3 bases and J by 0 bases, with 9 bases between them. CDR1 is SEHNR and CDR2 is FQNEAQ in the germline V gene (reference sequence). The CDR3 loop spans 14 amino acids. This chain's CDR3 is CASSLWGSSYEQYF. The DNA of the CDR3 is TGTGCCAGCAGCTTGTGGGGTAGCTCCTACGAGCAGTACTTC. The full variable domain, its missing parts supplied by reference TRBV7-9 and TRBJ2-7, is DTGVSQNPRHKITKRGQNVTFRCDPISEHNRLYWYRQTLGQGPEFLTYFQNEAQLEKSRLLSDRFSAERPKGSFSTLEIQRTEQGDSAMYLCASSLWGSSYEQYFGPGTRLTVT.

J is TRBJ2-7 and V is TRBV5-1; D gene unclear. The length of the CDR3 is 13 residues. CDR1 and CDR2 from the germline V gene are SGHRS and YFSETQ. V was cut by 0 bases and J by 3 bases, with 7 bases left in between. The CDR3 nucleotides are TGCGCCAGCAGCTTGGATATTGTCTACGAGCAGTACTTC. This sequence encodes CASSLDIVYEQYF.

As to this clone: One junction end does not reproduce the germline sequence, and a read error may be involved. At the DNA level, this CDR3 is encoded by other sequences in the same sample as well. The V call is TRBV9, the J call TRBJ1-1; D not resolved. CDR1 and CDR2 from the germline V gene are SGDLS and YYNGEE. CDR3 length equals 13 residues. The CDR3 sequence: CASSVTVNTEAFF. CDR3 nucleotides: TGTGCCAGCAGCGTGACGGTGAACACTGAAGCCTTCTTT.

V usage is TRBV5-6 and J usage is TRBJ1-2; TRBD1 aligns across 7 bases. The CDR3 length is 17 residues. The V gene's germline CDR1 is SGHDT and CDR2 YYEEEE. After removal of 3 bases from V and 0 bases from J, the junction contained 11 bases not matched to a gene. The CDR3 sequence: CASSYYDRDSPNYGYTF. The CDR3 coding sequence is TGTGCCAGCAGCTACTACGACCGGGACAGTCCTAACTATGGCTACACCTTC. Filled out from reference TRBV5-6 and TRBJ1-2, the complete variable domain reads DAGVTQSPTHLIKTRGQQVTLRCSPKSGHDTVSWYQQALGQGPQFIFQYYEEEERQRGNFPDRFSGHQFPNYSSELNVNALLLGDSALYLCASSYYDRDSPNYGYTFGSGTRLTVV.

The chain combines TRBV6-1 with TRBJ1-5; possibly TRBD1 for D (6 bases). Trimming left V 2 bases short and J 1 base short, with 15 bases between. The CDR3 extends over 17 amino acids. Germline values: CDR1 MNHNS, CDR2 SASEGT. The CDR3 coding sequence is TGTGCCAGCAGTGAATGGGGCGGGGGCTCGAGCAATCAGCCCCAGCATTTT. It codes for CASSEWGGGSSNQPQHF.

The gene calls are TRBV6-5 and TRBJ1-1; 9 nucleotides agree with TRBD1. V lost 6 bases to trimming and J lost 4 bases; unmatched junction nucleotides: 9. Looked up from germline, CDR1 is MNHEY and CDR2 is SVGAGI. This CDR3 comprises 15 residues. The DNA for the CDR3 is TGTGCCAGCAGACGTGACAGGGGGAGGGGCACTGAAGCTTTCTTT. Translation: CASRRDRGRGTEAFF.

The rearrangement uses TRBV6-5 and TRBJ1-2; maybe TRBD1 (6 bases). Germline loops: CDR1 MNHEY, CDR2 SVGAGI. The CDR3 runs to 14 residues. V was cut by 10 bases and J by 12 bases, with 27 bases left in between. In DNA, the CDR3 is TGTGCCACTGGGGCCCGCTTAAAGGGGGGGTCCGACACCTTC. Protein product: CATGARLKGGSDTF.

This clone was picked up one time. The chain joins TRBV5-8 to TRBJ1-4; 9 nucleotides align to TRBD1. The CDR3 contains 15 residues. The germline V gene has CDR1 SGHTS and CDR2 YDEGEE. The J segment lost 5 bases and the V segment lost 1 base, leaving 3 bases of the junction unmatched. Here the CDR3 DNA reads TGTGCCAGCAGCTTGCTGGGACAGGGCAATGAAAAACTGTTTTTT. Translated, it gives CASSLLGQGNEKLFF.

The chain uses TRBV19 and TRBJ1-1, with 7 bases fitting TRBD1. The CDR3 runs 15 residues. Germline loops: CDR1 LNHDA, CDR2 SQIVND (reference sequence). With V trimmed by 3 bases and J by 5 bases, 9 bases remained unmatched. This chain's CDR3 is CASSMVKGAKTEAFF. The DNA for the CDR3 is TGTGCCAGTAGTATGGTGAAGGGGGCTAAGACTGAAGCTTTCTTT.

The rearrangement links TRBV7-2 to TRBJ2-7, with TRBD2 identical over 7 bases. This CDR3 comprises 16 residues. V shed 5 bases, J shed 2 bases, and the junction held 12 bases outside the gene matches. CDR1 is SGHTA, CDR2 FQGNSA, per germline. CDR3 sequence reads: CASSPWASGTTYEQYF. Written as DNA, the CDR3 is TGTGCCAGCAGCCCATGGGCTAGCGGCACTACCTACGAGCAGTACTTC.

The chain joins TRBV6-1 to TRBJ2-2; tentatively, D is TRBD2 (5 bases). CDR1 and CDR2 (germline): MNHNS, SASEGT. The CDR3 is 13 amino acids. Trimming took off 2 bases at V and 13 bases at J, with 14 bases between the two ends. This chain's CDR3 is CASSERRTFRLFF. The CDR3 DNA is TGTGCCAGCAGTGAACGTCGGACTTTCCGGCTGTTTTTT.

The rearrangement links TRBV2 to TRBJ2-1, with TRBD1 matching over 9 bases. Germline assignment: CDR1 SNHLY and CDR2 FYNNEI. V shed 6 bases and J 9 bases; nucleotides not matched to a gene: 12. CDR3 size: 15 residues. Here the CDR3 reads CASRASGQGGGEQFF. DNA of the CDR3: TGTGCCAGCAGAGCTTCGGGACAGGGTGGCGGTGAGCAGTTCTTC.

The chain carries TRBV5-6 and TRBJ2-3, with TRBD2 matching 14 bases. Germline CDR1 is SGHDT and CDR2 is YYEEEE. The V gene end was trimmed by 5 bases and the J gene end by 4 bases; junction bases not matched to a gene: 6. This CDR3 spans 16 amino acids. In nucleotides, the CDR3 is TGTGCCAGCAGGCTGGGACTAGCGGGAGCCGCAGATACGCAGTATTTT. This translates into CASRLGLAGAADTQYF.